Sequencing of this TCR beta chain was carried out in a study of blood T cell repertoires in COVID-19. The data were produced by immunoSEQ multiplex PCR, yet TCRdb's version contains in-frame clones alone and is incomplete. This sample has about 380,000 clones; 81% occur once, and the top ten carry 0.85% to 1.2%. This clone was seen at least ten times. The TCR originated in a human donor with acute or convalescent COVID-19. The donor label of this sample is uncertain. The sequenced material came from peripheral blood.

CDR3 nucleotides: TGTGCCAGCAGTTACGGCGGGATGACTGGAGAGACCCAGTACTTC. This codes for CASSYGGMTGETQYF. The chain uses TRBV6-5 and TRBJ2-5, with a tentative D call TRBD2 (6 bases). V was pared by 2 bases and J by 4 bases, with 14 bases between. CDR3 length: 15 residues. The germline CDR1 and CDR2 sequences are MNHEY and SVGAGI.